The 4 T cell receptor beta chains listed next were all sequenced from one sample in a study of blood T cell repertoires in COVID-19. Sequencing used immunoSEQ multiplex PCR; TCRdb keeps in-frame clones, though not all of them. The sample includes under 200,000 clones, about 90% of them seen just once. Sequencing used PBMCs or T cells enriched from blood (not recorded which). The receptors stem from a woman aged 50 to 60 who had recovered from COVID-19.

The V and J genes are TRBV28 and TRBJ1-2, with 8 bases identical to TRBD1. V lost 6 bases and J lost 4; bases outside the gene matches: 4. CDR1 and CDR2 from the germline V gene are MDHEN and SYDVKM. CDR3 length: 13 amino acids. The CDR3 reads CASSQGAGYGYTF. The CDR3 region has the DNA TGTGCCAGCAGCCAGGGGGCTGGCTATGGCTACACCTTC.

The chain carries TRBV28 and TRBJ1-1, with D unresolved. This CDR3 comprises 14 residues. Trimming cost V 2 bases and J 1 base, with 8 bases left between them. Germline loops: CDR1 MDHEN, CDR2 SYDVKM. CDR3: CASSLLSENTEAFF. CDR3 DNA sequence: TGTGCCAGCAGTTTACTTAGTGAGAACACTGAAGCTTTCTTT.

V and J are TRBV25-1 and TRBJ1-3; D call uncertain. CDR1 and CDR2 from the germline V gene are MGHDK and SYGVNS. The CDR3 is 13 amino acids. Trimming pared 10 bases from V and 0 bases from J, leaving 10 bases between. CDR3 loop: CATQVVSGNTIYF. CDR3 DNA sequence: TGTGCCACCCAGGTAGTCTCTGGAAACACCATATATTTT.

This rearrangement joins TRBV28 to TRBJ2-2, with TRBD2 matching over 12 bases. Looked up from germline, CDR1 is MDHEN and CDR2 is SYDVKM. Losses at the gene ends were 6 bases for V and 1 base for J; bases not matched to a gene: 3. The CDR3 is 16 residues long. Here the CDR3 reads CASRTGLAGNTGELFF. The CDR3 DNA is TGTGCCAGCAGAACGGGACTAGCGGGGAACACCGGGGAGCTGTTTTTT.